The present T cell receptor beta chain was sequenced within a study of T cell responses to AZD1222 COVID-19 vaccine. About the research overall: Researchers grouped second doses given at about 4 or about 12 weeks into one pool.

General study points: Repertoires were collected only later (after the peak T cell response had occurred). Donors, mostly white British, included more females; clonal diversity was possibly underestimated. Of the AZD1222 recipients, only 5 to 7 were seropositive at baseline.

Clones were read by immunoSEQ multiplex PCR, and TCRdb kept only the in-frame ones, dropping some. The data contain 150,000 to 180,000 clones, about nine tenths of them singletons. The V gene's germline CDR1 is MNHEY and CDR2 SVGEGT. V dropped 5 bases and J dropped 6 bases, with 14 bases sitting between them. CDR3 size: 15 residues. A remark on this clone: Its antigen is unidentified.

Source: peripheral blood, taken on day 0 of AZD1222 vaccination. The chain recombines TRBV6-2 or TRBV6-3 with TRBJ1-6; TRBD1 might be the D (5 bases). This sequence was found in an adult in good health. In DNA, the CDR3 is TGTGCCAGCAGTCAAACAACAGGATTTAATTCACCCCTCCACTTT. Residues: CASSQTTGFNSPLHF.